This section outlines one TCR beta chain sequence together with its context. Antigen: not known. Those with alopecia areata gave lesional scalp punch biopsies and peripheral blood. Reverse transcription of extracted RNA yielded cDNA, which provided the sequencing template. Clones were sequenced by immunoSEQ multiplex PCR, and TCRdb holds only the in-frame ones, with some missing. The table shows some 11,000 clones, with around three fifths occurring only once. This specimen comes from a study of CD8+ T cells in alopecia areata. Study information: Each day, treated patients took oral tofacitinib twice, at 5 to 10 mg per dose.

CDR1 and CDR2 (germline): SEHNR, FQNEAQ (reference sequence). Trimming stripped 5 bases from V and 5 bases from J, with 16 bases between. The CDR3 loop spans 15 amino acids. Study findings and constraints: TCR sharing across patients was less clear than in mice, possibly HLA-related.

This sample comprised skin, obtained at week 0. This receptor was obtained from a human donor with alopecia areata. This chain uses TRBV7-9 with TRBJ2-1; the D is unclear. CDR3 sequence: CASSLSMEGHNEQFF. The CDR3, as DNA: TGTGCCAGCAGCCTTTCTATGGAAGGACACAATGAGCAGTTCTTC.